This TCR beta chain was captured by sequencing in a study of blood T cell repertoires in COVID-19. Generated by immunoSEQ multiplex PCR, the TCRdb table keeps only in-frame clones and is missing some. The sample holds 250,000 to 350,000 clones, 88% seen once. CDR3 length: 17 residues. V was clipped by 5 bases and J by 5 bases; unmatched bases: 14. Germline CDR1 and CDR2: LGHDT and YNNKEL (reference sequence). The clonotype originates from a man between 18 and 29 years old with active or convalescent COVID-19. The rearrangement uses TRBV3-1 (or the pseudogene TRBV3-2) and TRBJ2-3, with 9 bases fitting TRBD2. Material for sequencing was peripheral blood. CDR3 protein: CASSSTRGRGGKDTQYF. DNA of the CDR3: TGTGCCAGCAGCTCAACGCGGGGGCGGGGGGGCAAAGATACGCAGTATTTT.